This TCR beta chain was retrieved from a study of blood T cell repertoires in COVID-19. The wider study: Some COVID-19 samples were acute and others convalescent; all came from the United States, Italy and Spain. PBMCs, B-cell-depleted T cells, or T cells were the source of the cDNA or gDNA that made up the material.

This clone has just a few counts. This CDR3 is 13 amino acids long. Germline V gives CDR1 GTSNPN, CDR2 SVGIG (reference sequence). V dropped 2 bases and J dropped 3 bases, with 8 bases sitting between them. In the study's own analysis: Scientists estimated how many nucleated cells there were by amplifying reference gene primers. The data were produced by immunoSEQ multiplex PCR, yet TCRdb's version contains in-frame clones alone and is incomplete. The V and J calls and clone size are taken from that table; D and trimming were inferred from the DNA. The top ten hold about 19% of the sample, which has some 90,000 clones, about 86% seen once.

The sample was peripheral blood. V gene TRBV30 combines with J gene TRBJ1-5; D unclear. This sequence was found in an elderly woman with acute or convalescent COVID-19. The CDR3 spells CAWSLEYNQPQHF. The CDR3, as DNA: TGTGCCTGGAGTTTAGAGTACAATCAGCCCCAGCATTTT.